These 20 T cell receptor beta chains originate from one sample sequenced in a study of human T cells and chemical hapten exposure. The sample's time point: patch test 3, about 24 weeks after DPC sensitization. Described treatment: therapeutic diphenylcyclopropenone sensitization with weekly scalp DPC. MiXCR, applied by TCRdb to the RACE reads, yields one record per CDR3 protein. There are over 100,000 distinct CDR3 sequences in the sample; about 11% occur only once, and around 2.2% lies in the top ten. This sample comprised whole blood, obtained in connection with sensitization to the hapten diphenylcyclopropenone (DPC). The receptors originated from a woman between 45 and 65 years old with alopecia areata. Some clones in this sample may be carry-over from other donors' samples.

This clonotype was seen ten or more times. The chain has TRBV29-1 and TRBJ1-2; the D gene is possibly TRBD1 (6 bases). The CDR3 is 13 residues long. Germline CDR1 reads SQVTM; CDR2 reads ANQGSEA. V lost 1 base to trimming and J lost 8 bases, with 14 bases between them. DNA of the CDR3: TGCAGCGTTGAAGGGGTAACAGGGTACGGCTACACCTTC. Encoded protein: CSVEGVTGYGYTF.

The chain employs TRBV28 and TRBJ1-1; no clear D gene. CDR3 length: 14 amino acids. V lost 3 bases to trimming and J lost 2 bases, with 10 bases between them. The germline gives CDR1 MDHEN, CDR2 SYDVKM. The CDR3: CASSFATRNTEAFF. The CDR3 DNA sequence: TGTGCCAGCAGTTTTGCGACCCGAAACACTGAAGCTTTCTTT.

This clonotype was recorded many times. The chain employs TRBV7-8 and TRBJ2-5, with a possible D match to TRBD2 (5 bases). Germline CDR1 reads SGHVS; CDR2 reads FQNEAQ. Trimming stripped 5 bases from V and 1 base from J, with 14 bases between. This CDR3 has 15 amino acids. CDR3 sequence (DNA): TGTGCCAGCAGCCGGACGGACTTTTCCCAAGAGACCCAGTACTTC. Its translation: CASSRTDFSQETQYF.

The chain recombines TRBV12-3 or TRBV12-4 with TRBJ1-2, with D tentatively TRBD1 (6 bases). V lost 2 bases to trimming and J lost 5 bases, with 12 bases between them. The CDR3 is 14 residues long. Written as DNA, the CDR3 is TGTGCCAGCAGTTTACGGGGGGCCCTTTATGGCTACACCTTC. Translating it yields CASSLRGALYGYTF.

This clonotype was detected many times. The chain carries TRBV29-1 and TRBJ2-7; D gene ambiguous. From germline, CDR1 is SQVTM and CDR2 ANQGSEA. Trimming shortened V by 4 bases and J by 3 bases, and 10 bases separated the two germline ends. CDR3 length equals 12 residues. The CDR3 protein is CSVVGRGYEQYF. The CDR3 DNA reads TGCAGCGTTGTTGGCAGAGGCTACGAGCAGTACTTC.

A few counts support this clonotype. V and J are TRBV6-6 and TRBJ2-3, with TRBD2 identical over 11 bases. The CDR3 runs 16 residues. V shed 10 bases and J 2 bases; nucleotides not matched to a gene: 11. Germline loops: CDR1 MNHNY, CDR2 SVGAGI (reference sequence). Here the CDR3 reads CATCLASGRLTDTQYF. The DNA of the CDR3 is TGTGCCACCTGCCTCGCTAGCGGGAGGCTCACAGATACGCAGTATTTT.

This clonotype was detected only a few times. The J gene is TRBJ2-3, the V gene TRBV5-5, with no clear D. V was shortened by 0 bases and J by 4 bases, with 12 bases between the two germline ends. The CDR3 is 15 residues long. Germline values: CDR1 SGHKS, CDR2 YYEKEE (reference sequence). CDR3 DNA: TGTGCCAGCAGCTTGGCGGTAGGGAAGGCAGATACGCAGTATTTT. Its protein is CASSLAVGKADTQYF.

This clonotype was counted only a few times. The rearrangement links TRBV11-2 to TRBJ2-7; 7 nucleotides line up with TRBD2. V lost 4 bases, J lost 4 bases, and 7 bases stayed unmatched. This CDR3 has 14 residues. CDR1 is SGHAT, CDR2 FQNNGV, per germline. The CDR3 region is CASSSPGEGYEQYF. As DNA, the CDR3 is TGTGCCAGCAGCTCTCCTGGGGAGGGTTACGAGCAGTACTTC.

This clonotype was counted a few times. The rearrangement uses TRBV6-6 and TRBJ1-2; 7 bases are shared with TRBD1. Trimming took 10 bases from V and 4 from J; bases not matched to a gene: 15. CDR3 length: 15 amino acids. Germline CDR1 reads MNHNY; CDR2 reads SVGAGI (reference sequence). The DNA of the CDR3 is TGTGCCACCAACCCCGGACAGGCTCAGTTCTATGGCTACACCTTC. Its translation is CATNPGQAQFYGYTF.

The chain carries TRBV15 and TRBJ2-7; possible D gene TRBD2, 6 bases. Germline V CDR1 and CDR2: LNHNV, YYDKDF (reference sequence). The CDR3 extends over 14 amino acids. V was cut by 5 bases and J by 2 bases, with 13 bases left in between. The CDR3 nucleotides are TGTGCCACCAGCCAGCCCGGGAGAGCCTACGAGCAGTACTTC. This gives the protein CATSQPGRAYEQYF.

This clonotype appeared a few times. CDR3 loop: CASSFTGELFF. CDR3 sequence (DNA): TGTGCCAGCTCCTTCACCGGGGAGCTGTTTTTT. The gene calls are TRBV27 and TRBJ2-2; no definite D call. Looked up from germline, CDR1 is MNHEY and CDR2 is SMNVEV (reference sequence). The CDR3 is made up of 11 amino acids. V lost 8 bases and J lost 4, with 5 bases in between.

This clonotype has at least ten counts. The chain couples TRBV30 to TRBJ2-5; tentative D call: TRBD2 (6 bases). The germline V gene encodes CDR1 GTSNPN and CDR2 SVGIG (reference sequence). The germline V and J ends were trimmed by 5 bases and 7 bases, with 11 bases remaining between them. The CDR3 is 11 amino acids. The DNA of the CDR3 is TGTGCCTGGCGGGGGACGGGGACCCAGTACTTC. Its protein is CAWRGTGTQYF.

The rearrangement uses TRBV4-3 and TRBJ2-6; D is unclear. This CDR3 has 17 residues. Looked up from germline, CDR1 is LGHNA and CDR2 is YSLEER. The V end lost 0 bases, the J end lost 2 bases, and 11 bases lay between the germline ends. The CDR3 nucleotides are TGCGCCAGCAGCCAAGATCTGACACTGCCTGGGGCCAACGTCCTGACTTTC. This codes for CASSQDLTLPGANVLTF.

This clonotype came up many times. The V call is TRBV7-9, the J call TRBJ1-5; no clear D gene. CDR3 length: 14 amino acids. Trimming left V 3 bases short and J 6 bases short, with 12 bases between. The germline gives CDR1 SEHNR, CDR2 FQNEAQ (reference sequence). The CDR3 here is CASSLSGVTQPQHF. CDR3 nucleotides: TGTGCCAGCAGCTTGTCGGGCGTAACTCAGCCCCAGCATTTT.

This clonotype was seen only a few times. This chain uses TRBV2 with TRBJ2-3, with a possible D match to TRBD2 (5 bases). Trimming cost V 5 bases and J 11 bases, with 14 bases left between them. The CDR3 is 12 amino acids. Germline values: CDR1 SNHLY, CDR2 FYNNEI. CDR3 sequence: CASSSLLVGQYF. The CDR3 region has the DNA TGTGCCAGCAGTAGCCTACTAGTGGGGCAGTATTTT.

The rearrangement links TRBV11-2 to TRBJ2-7; D is unclear. Deletions cut 1 base from V and 3 bases from J, with 16 bases between. This CDR3 is 16 amino acids long. Germline values: CDR1 SGHAT, CDR2 FQNNGV. DNA for the CDR3: TGTGCCAGCAGCTTAGGGGCAGCCCCTACCTTCTACGAGCAGTACTTC. This gives the protein CASSLGAAPTFYEQYF.

The V call is TRBV7-2, the J call TRBJ1-3; D remains ambiguous. The CDR3 runs 15 residues. The germline V gene encodes CDR1 SGHTA and CDR2 FQGNSA. The V and J ends lost 1 base and 3 bases respectively, with 10 bases between them. CDR3 sequence: CASSLGARRGNTIYF. The DNA for the CDR3 is TGTGCCAGCAGCTTAGGTGCCAGACGTGGAAACACCATATATTTT.

This clonotype was seen more than once but under ten times. The V gene is TRBV29-1, the J gene TRBJ2-7; TRBD2 agrees at 12 bases. The germline CDR1 and CDR2 sequences are SQVTM and ANQGSEA. V lost 5 bases to trimming and J lost 2 bases; unmatched junction nucleotides: 4. This CDR3 contains 14 residues. CDR3 in DNA: TGCAGCGTTCCTAGCGGGAGGGCCGCCTACGAGCAGTACTTC. Its translation: CSVPSGRAAYEQYF.

In this sample, this clonotype turned up a few times. This chain joins TRBV14 and TRBJ2-3; D not resolved. The length of the CDR3 is 13 residues. Germline CDR1 reads SGHDN; CDR2 reads FVKESK. The V end lost 0 bases, the J end lost 7 bases, and 8 bases lay between the germline ends. The CDR3: CASSQDRRYTQYF. The CDR3 region has the DNA TGTGCCAGCAGCCAAGATAGACGTTATACGCAGTATTTT.

The rearrangement uses TRBV7-7 and TRBJ1-1, with 8 bases that match TRBD1. The CDR3 consists of 13 residues. After removal of 5 bases from V and 6 bases from J, the junction contained 5 bases not matched to a gene. Germline values: CDR1 SSHAT, CDR2 FNYEAQ (reference sequence). CDR3 sequence reads: CASSVDRGAEAFF. The DNA for the CDR3 is TGTGCCAGCAGCGTTGACAGGGGCGCTGAAGCTTTCTTT.